A single sample gave rise to the 32 T cell receptor beta chains below, sequenced in a study of blood T cell repertoires in COVID-19. Method: immunoSEQ multiplex PCR; TCRdb's copy keeps in-frame clones and lacks some. In the table there are hundreds of thousands of clones, 75% to 90% of which are singletons. The sequenced sample was PBMCs or T cells enriched from blood (not recorded which). These receptors originate from a woman aged 45 to 65 who had recovered from COVID-19.

The chain uses TRBV19 and TRBJ2-5; a possible D gene is TRBD2 (6 bases). The CDR3 contains 15 residues. Trimming removed 3 bases from V and 7 bases from J, with 18 bases in between. Germline CDR1 LNHDA, CDR2 SQIVND (reference sequence). The CDR3 region has the DNA TGTGCCAGTAGTATGACCCTAGGAGGGCCTGGGACCCAGTACTTC. It codes for CASSMTLGGPGTQYF. The full variable domain, in which reference TRBV19 and TRBJ2-5 provide the parts outside the CDR3, is DGGITQSPKYLFRKEGQNVTLSCEQNLNHDAMYWYRQDPGQGLRLIYYSQIVNDFQKGDIAEGYSVSREKKESFPLTVTSAQKNPTAFYLCASSMTLGGPGTQYFGPGTRLLVL.

The rearrangement links TRBV18 to TRBJ2-7; a possible D gene is TRBD2 (5 bases). The germline gives CDR1 KGHSH, CDR2 LQKENI. The CDR3 is 15 amino acids. V lost 3 bases and J 5 bases, leaving 17 bases between the germline ends. As DNA, the CDR3 is TGTGCCAGCTCACCGGGAGTTGGGCCCACCAACGAGCAGTACTTC. This encodes CASSPGVGPTNEQYF.

The rearrangement joins TRBV6-2 or TRBV6-3 to TRBJ2-1, with a weak D call TRBD2 (7 bases). The V end lost 0 bases, the J end lost 6 bases, and 15 bases lay between the germline ends. Per the germline V gene, CDR1 is MNHEY and CDR2 is SVGEGT. This CDR3 comprises 16 residues. The CDR3 is CASSYSGGGGGNEQFF. The DNA of the CDR3 is TGTGCCAGCAGTTACTCTGGAGGGGGGGGCGGCAATGAGCAGTTCTTC.

The chain has TRBV5-1 and TRBJ1-2; tentative D call: TRBD1 (5 bases). This CDR3 has 13 amino acids. Trimming took 0 bases from V and 8 from J, leaving 11 bases between them. Germline assignment: CDR1 SGHRS and CDR2 YFSETQ. CDR3 DNA: TGCGCCAGCAGCTTGGGACAGTTTGACGGCTACACCTTC. Amino acid sequence: CASSLGQFDGYTF.

The chain employs TRBV21-1 and TRBJ1-5. TRBV21-1 is tagged as a pseudogene. The CDR3 covers 18 residues. The CDR3 loop reads CASSLHLGGMYSNQPQHF. The CDR3 region has the DNA TGTGCCAGCAGCCTCCATCTGGGGGGTATGTATAGCAATCAGCCCCAGCATTTT.

The chain combines TRBV11-3 with TRBJ2-2; 8 nucleotides align to TRBD1. The germline gives CDR1 SGHNT, CDR2 YENEEA. The CDR3 is made up of 15 amino acids. J lost 10 bases, V lost 3 bases, and 10 bases had no gene match. The CDR3 DNA is TGTGCCAGCAGCTTGACCGGGACAGGTACAGAGGAGCTGTTTTTT. Translated: CASSLTGTGTEELFF. The variable domain in full, completed from reference TRBV11-3 and TRBJ2-2, reads EAGVVQSPRYKIIEKKQPVAFWCNPISGHNTLYWYLQNLGQGPELLIRYENEEAVDDSQLPKDRFSAERLKGVDSTLKIQPAELGDSAVYLCASSLTGTGTEELFFGEGSRLTVL.

The chain couples TRBV7-9 to TRBJ1-5; unclear D gene. The V end lost 5 bases, the J end lost 0 bases, and 11 bases lay between the germline ends. The length of the CDR3 is 15 residues. Germline V gene data show CDR1 as SEHNR and CDR2 as FQNEAQ (reference sequence). The CDR3 region has the DNA TGTGCCAGCAGCGGTAGTTTTTTTAGCAATCAGCCCCAGCATTTT. Protein: CASSGSFFSNQPQHF.

The rearrangement links TRBV2 to TRBJ1-4; D call uncertain. This CDR3 spans 15 amino acids. Trimming stripped 7 bases from V and 2 bases from J, with 14 bases between. Germline CDR1 reads SNHLY; CDR2 reads FYNNEI. The CDR3 coding sequence is TGTGCCAGCACAAGAGAGACAAGTACTAATGAAAAACTGTTTTTT. It encodes CASTRETSTNEKLFF. The full variable domain, in which reference TRBV2 and TRBJ1-4 provide the parts outside the CDR3, is EPEVTQTPSHQVTQMGQEVILRCVPISNHLYFYWYRQILGQKVEFLVSFYNNEISEKSEIFDDQFSVERPDGSNFTLKIRSTKLEDSAMYFCASTRETSTNEKLFFGSGTQLSVL.

The chain carries TRBV5-1 and TRBJ2-1; tentatively, D is TRBD2 (5 bases). CDR3 size: 12 residues. V was shortened by 2 bases and J by 9 bases, with 9 bases between the two germline ends. Germline-derived CDR1 and CDR2 are SGHRS and YFSETQ. The CDR3 here is CASSFSGGEQFF. The CDR3 DNA sequence: TGCGCCAGCAGCTTCAGCGGCGGTGAGCAGTTCTTC.

The chain carries TRBV7-2 and TRBJ1-2; D may be TRBD1 (6 bases). Per the germline V gene, CDR1 is SGHTA and CDR2 is FQGNSA. The CDR3 consists of 13 residues. Trimming removed 3 bases from V and 3 bases from J, with 8 bases in between. The CDR3 is CASSLDRYYGYTF. CDR3 nucleotides: TGTGCCAGCAGCTTGGACAGATACTATGGCTACACCTTC.

This chain joins TRBV19 and TRBJ2-3; 10 nucleotides agree with TRBD2. Germline values: CDR1 LNHDA, CDR2 SQIVND (reference sequence). V dropped 7 bases and J dropped 4; count of bases not matched to a gene: 8. The CDR3 has 15 residues. The CDR3 sequence: CASTSGSQRADTQYF. Here the CDR3 DNA reads TGTGCCAGTACTAGCGGGAGTCAAAGGGCAGATACGCAGTATTTT.

The gene calls are TRBV5-8 and TRBJ2-1, with D tentatively TRBD1 (6 bases). This CDR3 is 17 amino acids long. The germline gives CDR1 SGHTS, CDR2 YDEGEE. Trimming took off 2 bases at V and 7 bases at J, with 22 bases between the two ends. Here the CDR3 reads CASSLPSVGGLGNEQFF. The CDR3 coding sequence is TGTGCCAGCAGCTTACCATCGGTAGGGGGTCTTGGTAATGAGCAGTTCTTC.

The CDR3 here is CASSLALQGGYSPLHF. Here the CDR3 DNA reads TGTGCCAGCAGCTTAGCGTTGCAGGGGGGTTATTCACCCCTCCACTTT. This sequence joins TRBV7-2 and TRBJ1-6; 7 bases are shared with TRBD1. This CDR3 has 16 residues. Germline V gene sequence: CDR1 SGHTA, CDR2 FQGNSA. V trimming: 0 bases; J trimming: 8 bases; junction bases outside the gene matches: 7.

The CDR3 spells CATRQGGWEKLFF. CDR3 sequence (DNA): TGTGCCACCAGACAGGGCGGGTGGGAAAAACTGTTTTTT. The chain has TRBV2 and TRBJ1-4; 7 bases match TRBD1. Per germline, CDR1 SNHLY and CDR2 FYNNEI. This CDR3 region has 13 residues. The trim removed 10 bases at V and 8 bases at J, leaving 10 bases unmatched.

The rearrangement uses TRBV19 and TRBJ1-5; perhaps TRBD1 as D (6 bases). The germline CDR1 and CDR2 sequences are LNHDA and SQIVND (reference sequence). V was trimmed by 5 bases and J by 4 bases, leaving 15 bases between them. CDR3 length: 15 residues. This CDR3 is CASSSGGGANQPQHF. CDR3 bases: TGTGCCAGTAGTTCCGGTGGGGGGGCGAATCAGCCCCAGCATTTT. The full variable domain, rest sourced from reference TRBV19 and TRBJ1-5, is DGGITQSPKYLFRKEGQNVTLSCEQNLNHDAMYWYRQDPGQGLRLIYYSQIVNDFQKGDIAEGYSVSREKKESFPLTVTSAQKNPTAFYLCASSSGGGANQPQHFGDGTRLSIL.

CDR3: CASSVDLISTDTQYF. In DNA, the CDR3 is TGTGCCAGCAGTGTAGACTTGATTTCCACAGATACGCAGTATTTT. The chain joins TRBV2 to TRBJ2-3; no clear D gene. Per the germline V gene, CDR1 is SNHLY and CDR2 is FYNNEI. V dropped 4 bases and J dropped 2 bases, with 13 bases sitting between them. This CDR3 spans 15 amino acids. The full variable domain, its missing parts supplied by reference TRBV2 and TRBJ2-3, is EPEVTQTPSHQVTQMGQEVILRCVPISNHLYFYWYRQILGQKVEFLVSFYNNEISEKSEIFDDQFSVERPDGSNFTLKIRSTKLEDSAMYFCASSVDLISTDTQYFGPGTRLTVL.

V and J are TRBV5-1 and TRBJ2-5; D might be TRBD1 (7 bases). The V end was cut by 5 bases, the J end by 5 bases, with 16 bases between. CDR1 is SGHRS and CDR2 is YFSETQ in the germline V gene. The CDR3 is made up of 14 amino acids. For the CDR3, the DNA is TGCGCCAGCAGGCCAGGGGGAGGCTACGAGACCCAGTACTTC. It yields the protein CASRPGGGYETQYF.

The V call is TRBV24-1, the J call TRBJ2-3, with 7 bases fitting TRBD1. CDR1 and CDR2 (germline): KGHDR, SFDVKD. The CDR3 contains 15 residues. Unmatched junction bases numbered 4, after V lost 3 bases and J lost 2 bases. The CDR3 coding sequence is TGTGCCACCAGTGATCGGGACAGTCACACAGATACGCAGTATTTT. Translating gives CATSDRDSHTDTQYF.

The gene calls are TRBV19 and TRBJ2-7; 7 bases are shared with TRBD2. Germline loops: CDR1 LNHDA, CDR2 SQIVND (reference sequence). The CDR3 sequence is 15 residues long. Trimming cost V 6 bases and J 5 bases; bases outside gene matches: 13. The CDR3 region is CASSPREAGNNEQYF. CDR3 bases: TGTGCCAGTAGCCCCCGGGAGGCGGGGAACAACGAGCAGTACTTC. Full variable domain (rest looked up from reference TRBV19 and TRBJ2-7): DGGITQSPKYLFRKEGQNVTLSCEQNLNHDAMYWYRQDPGQGLRLIYYSQIVNDFQKGDIAEGYSVSREKKESFPLTVTSAQKNPTAFYLCASSPREAGNNEQYFGPGTRLTVT.

A few counts support this clone. The chain recombines TRBV7-9 with TRBJ1-2; weak D call: TRBD1 (5 bases). CDR1 and CDR2 (germline): SEHNR, FQNEAQ (reference sequence). Trimming took off 1 base at V and 2 bases at J, with 8 bases between the two ends. The CDR3 has 14 residues. The CDR3 sequence is CASSLETDNYGYTF. DNA for the CDR3: TGTGCCAGCAGCTTAGAGACAGACAACTATGGCTACACCTTC. The variable domain in full, with the rest retrieved from reference TRBV7-9 and TRBJ1-2, is DTGVSQNPRHKITKRGQNVTFRCDPISEHNRLYWYRQTLGQGPEFLTYFQNEAQLEKSRLLSDRFSAERPKGSFSTLEIQRTEQGDSAMYLCASSLETDNYGYTFGSGTRLTVV.

The chain is built from TRBV4-2 and TRBJ1-4, with D perhaps TRBD1 (5 bases). The V gene's germline CDR1 is LGHNA and CDR2 YNFKEQ. The V and J ends lost 0 bases and 4 bases respectively, with 12 bases between them. CDR3 size: 16 residues. CDR3 bases: TGTGCCAGCAGCCAAGATCTGGCAAGGGGTAATGAAAAACTGTTTTTT. This codes for CASSQDLARGNEKLFF.

The V and J genes are TRBV4-2 and TRBJ1-2; 8 nucleotides agree with TRBD1. The CDR3 covers 16 residues. With 0 bases clipped from V and 8 bases from J, the junction kept 11 bases outside the gene matches. The germline gives CDR1 LGHNA, CDR2 YNFKEQ. In DNA form, the CDR3 reads TGTGCCAGCAGCCAAGATTTTCCGGACAGGGTAGGCGGCTACACCTTC. Protein sequence: CASSQDFPDRVGGYTF.

This clone has more than one count but fewer than ten. The rearrangement links TRBV3-1 (or the pseudogene TRBV3-2) to TRBJ1-5; D possibly corresponds to TRBD1 (5 bases). The CDR3 is 14 amino acids. Germline values: CDR1 LGHDT, CDR2 YNNKEL (reference sequence). V shed 3 bases and J shed 5 bases, with 11 bases lying between them. Here the CDR3 DNA reads TGTGCCAGCAGCCAGTCGGGGGGGTATCAGCCCCAGCATTTT. It is translated as CASSQSGGYQPQHF.

The chain uses TRBV18 and TRBJ1-1, with 7 positions matching TRBD1. The V segment lost 4 bases and the J segment 0 bases; nucleotides outside the gene matches: 8. This CDR3 has 16 amino acids. CDR1 is KGHSH, CDR2 LQKENI, per germline. CDR3 nucleotide sequence: TGTGCCAGCTCACTGGAACAGGGGACTTTGAACACTGAAGCTTTCTTT. It encodes CASSLEQGTLNTEAFF.

The chain couples TRBV6-5 to TRBJ1-5, with D perhaps matching TRBD1 (6 bases). The CDR3 totals 14 residues. Germline values: CDR1 MNHEY, CDR2 SVGAGI. Trimming left V 5 bases short and J 5 bases short, with 13 bases between. The CDR3 here is CASSTGRWDQPQHF. DNA of the CDR3: TGTGCCAGCAGTACAGGGAGATGGGATCAGCCCCAGCATTTT.

The V and J genes are TRBV5-1 and TRBJ2-2, with D possibly matching TRBD1 (5 bases). The V end was cut by 0 bases, the J end by 10 bases, with 13 bases between. Germline-derived CDR1 and CDR2 are SGHRS and YFSETQ. The CDR3 runs to 14 residues. The CDR3 region has the DNA TGCGCCAGCAGCTTGGTATGGGGCTACGAGGAGCTGTTTTTT. This gives the protein CASSLVWGYEELFF.

V and J are TRBV5-5 and TRBJ1-4; no clear D gene. The CDR3 is 15 amino acids. V was clipped by 0 bases and J by 4 bases, with 10 bases between them. The V gene's germline CDR1 is SGHKS and CDR2 YYEKEE (reference sequence). The CDR3 DNA sequence: TGTGCCAGCAGCTTGGCCAGTGAATTTAATGAAAAACTGTTTTTT. It codes for CASSLASEFNEKLFF. Full variable domain (rest looked up from reference TRBV5-5 and TRBJ1-4): DAGVTQSPTHLIKTRGQQVTLRCSPISGHKSVSWYQQVLGQGPQFIFQYYEKEERGRGNFPDRFSARQFPNYSSELNVNALLLGDSALYLCASSLASEFNEKLFFGSGTQLSVL.

The chain recombines TRBV6-6 with TRBJ2-2; 10 bases line up with TRBD2. CDR1 is MNHNY, CDR2 SVGAGI, per germline (reference sequence). J gave up 6 bases and V 0 bases, and 4 bases lay outside the gene matches. The CDR3 has 16 residues. The CDR3 loop is CASSYSLAGVPGELFF. In DNA form, the CDR3 reads TGTGCCAGCAGTTACTCTCTAGCGGGGGTTCCCGGGGAGCTGTTTTTT.

The V gene is TRBV28, the J gene TRBJ1-1; 7 nucleotides align to TRBD1. CDR3 length equals 14 residues. V lost 6 bases to trimming and J lost 6 bases; unmatched junction nucleotides: 10. Germline assignment: CDR1 MDHEN and CDR2 SYDVKM. CDR3 region: CASSPTGEVAEAFF. The CDR3 DNA reads as TGTGCCAGCAGCCCCACAGGGGAAGTCGCTGAAGCTTTCTTT.

The chain has TRBV3-1 (or the pseudogene TRBV3-2) and TRBJ1-5; 10 bases line up with TRBD1. There are 16 residues in the CDR3. From germline, CDR1 is LGHDT and CDR2 YNNKEL (reference sequence). J lost 4 bases, V lost 3 bases, and 6 bases had no gene match. CDR3 region: CASSHHGQGGNQPQHF. The CDR3 bases are TGTGCCAGCAGCCACCACGGACAGGGGGGGAATCAGCCCCAGCATTTT.

V is TRBV13 and J is TRBJ1-3; weak D call: TRBD1 (6 bases). Trimming pared 10 bases from V and 4 bases from J, leaving 14 bases between. This CDR3 contains 13 residues. Germline V lookup: CDR1 PRHDT, CDR2 FYEKMQ (reference sequence). The CDR3 loop reads CATLQGEGNTIYF. Here the CDR3 DNA reads TGTGCCACCCTACAGGGTGAAGGAAACACCATATATTTT.

V and J are TRBV30 and TRBJ2-7; the D gene is possibly TRBD2 (6 bases). CDR1 and CDR2 from the germline V gene are GTSNPN and SVGIG (reference sequence). The CDR3 has 14 amino acids. V gave up 3 bases and J gave up 0 bases, with 12 bases separating them. The CDR3 DNA sequence: TGTGCCTGGAGACCGAGCGGGCTCTCCTACGAGCAGTACTTC. As protein: CAWRPSGLSYEQYF.